These 18 T cell receptor beta chains were all obtained from the same sample, sequenced in a study of beta chain features in type 1 diabetes. Expressed TCRB transcripts were sequenced after all isolated RNA was converted to cDNA. Here immunoSEQ multiplex PCR was the method, and the copy in TCRdb shows in-frame clones only, minus some. The repertoire has fewer than 250,000 clones, 11% to 15% of them found once; the top ten carry around 0.026%. The source material was naive CD4+ T cells from blood. Source of these receptors: a woman in her thirties or forties in good health.

The CDR3 loop reads CASTSPSGNNEQFF. CDR3 in DNA: TGTGCCAGCACCTCCCCTTCGGGAAACAATGAGCAGTTCTTC. This sequence joins TRBV6-6 and TRBJ2-1; D perhaps matches TRBD2 (5 bases). The CDR3 has 14 amino acids. Between the trimmed V and J ends, which lost 7 bases and 5 bases, there was a span of 15 bases. Germline values: CDR1 MNHNY, CDR2 SVGAGI (reference sequence).

Only a few counts were recorded for this clone. Its ends do not fully match the called genes, so a read error is possible. The chain uses TRBV7-7 and TRBJ2-1; maybe TRBD2 (5 bases). CDR3 length equals 13 residues. CDR1 SSHAT and CDR2 FNYEAQ come from the germline V gene (reference sequence). The CDR3 sequence: CASSLGPGGEQFF. For the CDR3, the DNA is TGTGCTAGCAGCTTAGGTCCAGGAGGTGAGCAGTTCTTC.

The genes are TRBV12-5 and TRBJ1-2; 11 bases agree with TRBD1. The CDR3 spans 17 residues. After removal of 8 bases from V and 5 bases from J, the junction contained 16 bases not matched to a gene. CDR1 and CDR2 from the germline V gene are LGHNT and FRNRAP. The CDR3 spells CASSAGTGGSTPYGYTF. CDR3 nucleotides: TGTGCTAGTTCAGCCGGGACAGGGGGTTCAACACCGTATGGCTACACCTTC.

The genes are TRBV4-3 and TRBJ1-6; 8 nucleotides match TRBD1. V trimming: 0 bases; J trimming: 4 bases; junction bases outside the gene matches: 11. The CDR3 consists of 19 residues. The germline V gene encodes CDR1 LGHNA and CDR2 YSLEER. CDR3 region: CASSQDESQGAIYNSPLHF. The CDR3 DNA sequence: TGCGCCAGCAGCCAAGATGAATCGCAGGGGGCCATTTATAATTCACCCCTCCACTTT.

This clone has only a few counts. The chain joins TRBV7-9 to TRBJ1-1; possible D gene TRBD1, 5 bases. The CDR3 sequence is 18 residues long. V dropped 1 base and J dropped 1 base, with 19 bases sitting between them. Germline V lookup: CDR1 SEHNR, CDR2 FQNEAQ (reference sequence). CDR3: CASSLGEGAKVSNTEAFF. CDR3 nucleotide sequence: TGTGCCAGCAGCTTAGGGGAAGGGGCGAAGGTGTCGAACACTGAAGCTTTCTTT.

This clone was observed a few times. The chain is built from TRBV11-2 and TRBJ1-1; tentatively, D is TRBD1 (5 bases). The CDR3 is 15 amino acids. Trimming left V 0 bases short and J 1 base short, with 9 bases between. Germline V CDR1 and CDR2: SGHAT, FQNNGV. The CDR3 loop is CASSLDGGGNTEAFF. In nucleotides, the CDR3 is TGTGCCAGCAGCTTAGACGGCGGGGGGAACACTGAAGCTTTCTTT.

This chain links TRBV2 with TRBJ2-5, with 7 bases aligning to TRBD2. The CDR3 has 14 residues. V dropped 7 bases and J dropped 2; count of bases not matched to a gene: 7. The germline V gene encodes CDR1 SNHLY and CDR2 FYNNEI. CDR3 nucleotide sequence: TGTGCCAGCACAACTACTAGCGCACAAGAGACCCAGTACTTC. Its translation: CASTTTSAQETQYF.

This chain links TRBV6-5 with TRBJ1-6, with 9 bases that match TRBD1. Germline assignment: CDR1 MNHEY and CDR2 SVGAGI. V lost 10 bases and J lost 9; bases outside the gene matches: 7. This CDR3 region has 13 residues. The CDR3 protein is CATRTGVGSPLHF. Written as DNA, the CDR3 is TGTGCCACCCGGACAGGGGTAGGTTCACCCCTCCACTTT.

The J gene is TRBJ1-2, the V gene TRBV5-1; 7 positions match TRBD1. After removal of 4 bases from V and 7 bases from J, the junction contained 7 bases not matched to a gene. Per germline, CDR1 SGHRS and CDR2 YFSETQ. The CDR3 length is 13 residues. This CDR3 reads CASSVDREGGYTF. CDR3 in DNA: TGCGCCAGCAGCGTAGACAGGGAAGGTGGCTACACCTTC.

The rearrangement joins TRBV7-2 to TRBJ2-7; the match to TRBD1 covers 8 bases. V lost 5 bases, J lost 8 bases, and 11 bases stayed unmatched. The germline V gene has CDR1 SGHTA and CDR2 FQGNSA. CDR3 length equals 14 residues. The CDR3 loop is CASSPGTGLEKQYF. The DNA of the CDR3 is TGTGCCAGCAGCCCCGGGACAGGCCTTGAGAAGCAGTACTTC.

V usage is TRBV6-1 and J usage is TRBJ1-1; no reliable D call. The CDR3 is 11 amino acids. CDR1 and CDR2 (germline): MNHNS, SASEGT. The V gene lost 4 bases and the J gene lost 3 bases, with 3 bases spanning the gap. CDR3 nucleotides: TGTGCCAGCAGTGCCGACACTGAAGCTTTCTTT. It translates to CASSADTEAFF.

This clone came up a few times. The chain's CDR3 is CASMKLVQETQYF. The CDR3 region has the DNA TGTGCCAGCATGAAACTCGTACAAGAGACCCAGTACTTC. The chain recombines TRBV7-9 with TRBJ2-5; D is ambiguous. The CDR3 has 13 amino acids. Germline V gene lookup returns CDR1 SEHNR and CDR2 FQNEAQ (reference sequence). V dropped 7 bases and J dropped 2 bases, with 11 bases sitting between them.

This rearrangement joins TRBV5-4 to TRBJ2-3; possible D gene TRBD1, 5 bases. The CDR3 loop spans 15 amino acids. CDR1 and CDR2 (germline): SGHNT, YYREEE (reference sequence). Trimming took off 0 bases at V and 6 bases at J, with 14 bases between the two ends. The CDR3 here is CASSLELRDSDTQYF. The DNA for the CDR3 is TGTGCCAGCAGCTTGGAACTCAGGGATTCGGATACGCAGTATTTT.

In its sample, this clone was seen a few times. The rearrangement uses TRBV11-2 and TRBJ2-2, with D perhaps matching TRBD1 (6 bases). Between the trimmed V and J ends, which lost 1 base and 5 bases, there was a span of 8 bases. The germline CDR1 and CDR2 sequences are SGHAT and FQNNGV. The CDR3 has 14 residues. The CDR3 here is CASSLAQGTGELFF. The CDR3 coding sequence is TGTGCCAGCAGCTTAGCTCAGGGGACCGGGGAGCTGTTTTTT.

The V and J genes are TRBV7-2 and TRBJ1-2; D unclear. V shed 2 bases and J shed 8 bases, with 15 bases lying between them. CDR3 length equals 14 residues. Germline assignment: CDR1 SGHTA and CDR2 FQGNSA. CDR3 loop: CASSLFGVGLGYTF. CDR3 DNA sequence: TGTGCCAGCAGCTTATTCGGGGTCGGATTGGGCTACACCTTC.

The rearrangement joins TRBV9 to TRBJ2-5; 13 bases align to TRBD2. CDR1 and CDR2 (germline): SGDLS, YYNGEE. The CDR3 consists of 16 residues. V lost 4 bases and J lost 2; bases outside the gene matches: 5. Written as DNA, the CDR3 is TGTGCCAGCAGCACCCGGACTAGCGGGGGACAAGAGACCCAGTACTTC. It codes for CASSTRTSGGQETQYF.

This clone was seen more than once but under ten times. This chain joins TRBV4-1 and TRBJ1-5; TRBD1 aligns across 7 bases. Germline trimming cut 3 bases from V and 7 bases from J; bases unmatched to any gene: 6. CDR3 size: 14 residues. Germline lookup yields CDR1 MGHRA and CDR2 YSYEKL. CDR3 sequence (DNA): TGCGCCAGCAGCCAGAAGACAGGGACGCAGCCCCAGCATTTT. This gives the protein CASSQKTGTQPQHF.

This clone was seen only a few times. This chain links TRBV9 with TRBJ2-2, with D possibly matching TRBD1 (6 bases). Trimming took 3 bases from V and 5 from J, leaving 14 bases between them. The CDR3 extends over 15 amino acids. Germline lookup yields CDR1 SGDLS and CDR2 YYNGEE. The CDR3 loop reads CASSGTHRETGELFF. CDR3 in DNA: TGTGCCAGCAGCGGGACACACAGGGAAACCGGGGAGCTGTTTTTT.